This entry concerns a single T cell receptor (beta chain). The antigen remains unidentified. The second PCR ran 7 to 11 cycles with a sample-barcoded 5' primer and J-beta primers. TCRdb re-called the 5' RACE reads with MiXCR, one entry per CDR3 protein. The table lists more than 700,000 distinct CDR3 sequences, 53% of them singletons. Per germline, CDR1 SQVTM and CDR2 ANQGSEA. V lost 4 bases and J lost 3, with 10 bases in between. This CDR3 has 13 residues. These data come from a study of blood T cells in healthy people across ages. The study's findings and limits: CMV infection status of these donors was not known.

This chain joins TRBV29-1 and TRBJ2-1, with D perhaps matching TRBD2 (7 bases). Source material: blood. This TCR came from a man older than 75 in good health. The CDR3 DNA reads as TGCAGCGTTGGAGGGGGGGACTACAATGAGCAGTTCTTC. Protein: CSVGGGDYNEQFF.